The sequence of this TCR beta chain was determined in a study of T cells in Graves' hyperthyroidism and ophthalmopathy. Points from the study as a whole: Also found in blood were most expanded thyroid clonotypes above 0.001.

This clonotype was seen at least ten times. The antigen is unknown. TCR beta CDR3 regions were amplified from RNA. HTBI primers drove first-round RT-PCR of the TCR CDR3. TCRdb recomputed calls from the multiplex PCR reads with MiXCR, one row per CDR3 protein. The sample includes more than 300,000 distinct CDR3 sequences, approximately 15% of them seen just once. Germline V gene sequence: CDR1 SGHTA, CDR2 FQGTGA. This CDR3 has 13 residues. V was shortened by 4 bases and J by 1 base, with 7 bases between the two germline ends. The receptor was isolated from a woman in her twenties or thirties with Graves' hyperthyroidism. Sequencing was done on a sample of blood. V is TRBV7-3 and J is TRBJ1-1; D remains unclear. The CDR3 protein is CASSSSGNTEAFF. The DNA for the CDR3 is TGTGCCAGCAGCTCAAGCGGGAACACTGAAGCTTTCTTT. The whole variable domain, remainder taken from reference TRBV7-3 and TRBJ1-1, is GAGVSQTPSNKVTEKGKYVELRCDPISGHTALYWYRQSLGQGPEFLIYFQGTGAADDSGLPNDRFFAVRPEGSVSTLKIQRTERGDSAVYLCASSSSGNTEAFFGQGTRLTVV.